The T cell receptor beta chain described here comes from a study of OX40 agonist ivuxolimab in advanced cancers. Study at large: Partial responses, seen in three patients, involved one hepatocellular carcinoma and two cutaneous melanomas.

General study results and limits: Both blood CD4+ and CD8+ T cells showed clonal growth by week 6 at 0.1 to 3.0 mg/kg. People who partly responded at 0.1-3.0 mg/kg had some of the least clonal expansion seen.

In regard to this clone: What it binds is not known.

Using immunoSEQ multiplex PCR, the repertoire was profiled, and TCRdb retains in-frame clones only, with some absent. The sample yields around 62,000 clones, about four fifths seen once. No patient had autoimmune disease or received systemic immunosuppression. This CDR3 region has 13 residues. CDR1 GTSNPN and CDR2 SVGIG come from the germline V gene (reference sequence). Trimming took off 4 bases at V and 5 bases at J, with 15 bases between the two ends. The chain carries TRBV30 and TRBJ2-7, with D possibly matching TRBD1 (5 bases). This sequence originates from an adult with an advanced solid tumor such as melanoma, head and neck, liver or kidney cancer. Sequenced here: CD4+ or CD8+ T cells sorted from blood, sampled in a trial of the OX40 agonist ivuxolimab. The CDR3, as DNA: TGTGCCTGGAACAAGGGGCAATTCAACGAGCAGTACTTC. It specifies CAWNKGQFNEQYF.